These T cell receptor beta chains were read from a single sample in a study of human T cells and chemical hapten exposure. TCRdb re-called the RACE reads through MiXCR, storing one row per CDR3 protein. The table shows 80,000 to 95,000 distinct CDR3 sequences, with 9.5% to 11% occurring only once. The source material was whole blood, sampled in connection with sensitization to the hapten diphenylcyclopropenone (DPC). Receptors originate from a man in his forties with alopecia areata. Some clones in this sample may be carry-over from other donors' samples. CDR3s include the opening cysteine and the closing phenylalanine or tryptophan. Each record gives: J gene, D gene, clone size, V gene, CDR3 DNA, CDR3 protein. A D gene is named only where the DNA matches it firmly. The listing skips clone size in some rows; elsewhere it reads once, few, many or a size class.

>TRBJ2-7|.|few|TRBV19
TGTGCCAGTAGTGACGCCGGATACTCCTACGAGCAGTACTTC
CASSDAGYSYEQYF
>TRBJ2-5|TRBD1|many|TRBV29-1
TGCAGCGTTGATACAGGGGTGACCCAGTACTTC
CSVDTGVTQYF
>TRBJ1-1|TRBD1|.|TRBV12-3/TRBV12-4
TGTGCCAGCAGTCCTCAGGGGGCTTTAGGAGCTTTCTTT
CASSPQGALGAFF
>TRBJ1-5|.|few|TRBV29-1
TGCAGCGTGGGAGCTGCGGACCAGCCCCAGCATTTT
CSVGAADQPQHF
>TRBJ2-1|TRBD2|.|TRBV5-4
TGTGCCAGCAGATCCACTAGCGGAGACTACAATGAGCAGTTCTTC
CASRSTSGDYNEQFF
>TRBJ2-1|TRBD1|.|TRBV24-1
TGTGCCACCAGTGTTATAGGACAGGGATCCAATGAGCAGTTCTTC
CATSVIGQGSNEQFF
>TRBJ1-1|.|.|TRBV6-5
TGTGCCAGCAGTACTTGGGACACGAGCACTGAAGCTTTCTTT
CASSTWDTSTEAFF
>TRBJ1-2|.|many|TRBV7-9
TGTGCCAGCAGCTTTAATGTTGGACAGTTAGAGGGCTACACCTTC
CASSFNVGQLEGYTF
>TRBJ1-1|TRBD1|few|TRBV7-9
TGTGCCAGCAGCTTAACAGGGGGCGTTGGAACTGAAGCTTTCTTT
CASSLTGGVGTEAFF
>TRBJ2-3|.|few|TRBV6-1
TGTGCCAGCAGTGAGCAGAGGTCAGATACGCAGTATTTT
CASSEQRSDTQYF
>TRBJ1-2|TRBD1|.|TRBV4-2
TGTGCCAGCAGCCAAGAGATCGGGGGACAGGGTGGCTACACCTTC
CASSQEIGGQGGYTF
>TRBJ2-3|TRBD2|few|TRBV6-5
TGTGCCAGCAGTTGGAGCGGGGGCACAGATACGCAGTATTTT
CASSWSGGTDTQYF
>TRBJ2-1|TRBD2|few|TRBV13
TGTGCCAGCAGCTTAGAGTCTAGCGGTACGTACAATGAGCAGTTCTTC
CASSLESSGTYNEQFF
>TRBJ1-6|.|few|TRBV10-3
TGTGCCATCAGGGGCGGGGCGTCCTATAATTCACCCCTCCACTTT
CAIRGGASYNSPLHF
>TRBJ2-3|TRBD1|.|TRBV5-4
TGTGCCAGCAGCTTCGGACAGGGCACAGATACGCAGTATTTT
CASSFGQGTDTQYF
>TRBJ1-5|.|few|TRBV5-5
TGTGCCAGCAGCTTTGCGGGACACCCCAATCAGCCCCAGCATTTT
CASSFAGHPNQPQHF
>TRBJ1-4|TRBD1|many|TRBV6-2/TRBV6-3
TGTGCCAGCAGTACACCGGGACAGGGGAATGAAAAACTGTTTTTT
CASSTPGQGNEKLFF
>TRBJ2-3|TRBD1|once|TRBV5-8
TGTGCCAGCAGCTGGACCTCTGCCGGGACAGCTAGCACAGATACGCAGTATTTT
CASSWTSAGTASTDTQYF
>TRBJ1-5|TRBD1|few|TRBV5-6
TGTGCCAGCAGCCGACAGGGGGCCTCCAATAAGGCCCAGCATTTT
CASSRQGASNKAQHF
>TRBJ2-1|TRBD2|few|TRBV27
TGTGCCAGCAGTTTACGGGTAGCGGGAGCCTTCTACAATGAGCAGTTCTTC
CASSLRVAGAFYNEQFF
>TRBJ2-7|.|.|TRBV6-1
TGTGCCAGCAGTGAACTACTTCCTGTCGAGCAGTACTTC
CASSELLPVEQYF
>TRBJ2-3|.|.|TRBV12-3/TRBV12-4
TGTGCCAGCAGTTTTTGGACAGCCCGCACAGATACGCAGTATTTT
CASSFWTARTDTQYF
>TRBJ2-6|.|.|TRBV21-1
TGTGCCAGCATCCCCTGGACACGTCAGAGCTCTGGGGCCAACGTCCTGACTTTC
CASIPWTRQSSGANVLTF
>TRBJ2-5|.|.|TRBV28
TGTGCCAGCCGGTCCCGAGAGACCCAGTACTTC
CASRSRETQYF
>TRBJ1-2|TRBD1|.|TRBV6-1
TGTGCCAGCAGGGGACAGAGTAACTATGGCTACACCTTC
CASRGQSNYGYTF
>TRBJ2-2|.|few|TRBV29-1
TGCAGCGCCTCGACGGACGGGGAGCTGTTTTTT
CSASTDGELFF
>TRBJ1-4|.|many|TRBV20-1
TGCAGTGCTTCCGGACAGATTAATGAAAAACTGTTTTTT
CSASGQINEKLFF
>TRBJ2-1|.|many|TRBV5-1
TGCGCCAGCAGCTTGGATAGTAGTCTGAATGAGCAGTTCTTC
CASSLDSSLNEQFF
>TRBJ2-3|TRBD2|few|TRBV11-2
TGTGCCAGCCGAGCGGGAGCAGATACGCAGTATTTT
CASRAGADTQYF
>TRBJ1-5|.|.|TRBV7-9
TGTGCCAGCAGCTTAGGACAGGTCAGGGAAGGGCAGCCCCAGCATTTT
CASSLGQVREGQPQHF
>TRBJ1-5|.|.|TRBV19
TGTGCCAGTAGCGCGGGGTTGAATCAGCCCCAGCATTTT
CASSAGLNQPQHF
>TRBJ2-3|.|few|TRBV4-3
TGCGCCAGCAGCCAAGAGCAGGGCGCCGATACGCAGTATTTT
CASSQEQGADTQYF
>TRBJ2-5|.|few|TRBV5-1
TGCGCCAGCAGCTTAAGTTTGCCTGTGCAAGAGACCCAGTACTTC
CASSLSLPVQETQYF
>TRBJ2-1|TRBD2|.|TRBV5-1
TGCGCCAGCAGCTTGGCCACTAGCGGTGGTGAGCAGTTCTTC
CASSLATSGGEQFF
>TRBJ2-3|.|.|TRBV5-6
TGTGCCAGCAGTTCCCCGCGTGTAGGACTGGGGCAGTATTTT
CASSSPRVGLGQYF
>TRBJ1-2|.|many|TRBV12-3/TRBV12-4
TGTGCCAGCAGCCGAGACAGGATCTATGGCTACACCTTC
CASSRDRIYGYTF
>TRBJ2-7|TRBD1|few|TRBV18
TGTGCCAGCTCAACGCGACAGGGGGCCCACGAGCAGTACTTC
CASSTRQGAHEQYF
>TRBJ2-2|TRBD2|.|TRBV7-3
TGTGCCAGCAGGTCAACCGTTAGCGGGAGTGCCGGGGAGCTGTTTTTT
CASRSTVSGSAGELFF
>TRBJ2-1|TRBD2|few|TRBV11-3
TGTGCCAGCAGCTTCGCGACTAGCGGGACCGAGTTCTTC
CASSFATSGTEFF
>TRBJ1-5|.|few|TRBV19
TGTGCCAGTAGATTTAAGAGCAATCAGCCCCAGCATTTT
CASRFKSNQPQHF
>TRBJ1-1|.|few|TRBV2
TGTGCCAGCAGTTATGTGGCTGAAGCTTTCTTT
CASSYVAEAFF
>TRBJ2-5|TRBD1|few|TRBV20-1
TGCAGTGCTAGAGATCTGGAAGGGGGCTTGGAGACCCAGTACTTC
CSARDLEGGLETQYF
>TRBJ1-1|.|few|TRBV27
TGTGCCAGCAGGACAGTGGGAACTGAAGCTTTCTTT
CASRTVGTEAFF
>TRBJ1-5|TRBD1|few|TRBV7-8
TGTGCCAGCAGCTTAGCAGCGACAGGGCATCAGCCCCAGCATTTT
CASSLAATGHQPQHF
>TRBJ2-7|.|.|TRBV4-3
TGCGCCAGCAGCCAAGAGAGGGCGGTCGACGAGCAGTACTTC
CASSQERAVDEQYF
>TRBJ2-5|.|.|TRBV14
TGTGCCAGCAGCCTAGTCCCAGAGACCCAGTACTTC
CASSLVPETQYF
>TRBJ2-7|.|.|TRBV14
TGTGCCAGCAGTCTCGTAGGACGTACGTCCTACGAGCAGTACTTC
CASSLVGRTSYEQYF
>TRBJ2-3|TRBD2|few|TRBV7-9
TGTGCCAGCAGCCCGCTTCCTAGCGGGAGGGCCGAAGATACGCAGTATTTT
CASSPLPSGRAEDTQYF
>TRBJ2-3|.|few|TRBV5-1
TGCGCCAGCAGCGTCTCGGCAAGCACAGATACGCAGTATTTT
CASSVSASTDTQYF
>TRBJ1-4|.|.|TRBV5-1
TGCGCCAGCAGCCTCGAGGGGGGGCGATCAGAAAAACTGTTTTTT
CASSLEGGRSEKLFF
>TRBJ2-2|TRBD1|.|TRBV6-1
TGTGCCAGCAGGAGGGACAGGGCCACCGGGGAGCTGTTTTTT
CASRRDRATGELFF
>TRBJ2-1|TRBD2|.|TRBV4-3
TGCGCCAGCAGCCCGACGGGGGGAGCGGACCTCCTGAGGAATGAGCAGTTCTTC
CASSPTGGADLLRNEQFF
>TRBJ2-3|TRBD2|few|TRBV29-1
TGCAGCGTATGCCCAGCTAGCGGGAGCACAGATACGCAGTATTTT
CSVCPASGSTDTQYF